One sample yielded the 17 T cell receptor beta chains listed below, sequenced in a study of T cell responses to AZD1222 COVID-19 vaccine. The method was immunoSEQ multiplex PCR; TCRdb's version includes in-frame clones alone and lacks a portion of them. The data show roughly 90,000 clones, about 90% seen once. Material: peripheral blood, obtained on day 0 of MenACWY control vaccination. The receptors derive from an adult in good health.

V and J are TRBV11-2 and TRBJ2-7; no reliable D call. V lost 1 base and J lost 4, with 5 bases in between. Germline CDR1 SGHAT, CDR2 FQNNGV. The CDR3 is 12 amino acids. The CDR3 is CASSLGRYEQYF. For the CDR3, the DNA is TGTGCCAGCAGCTTAGGGCGATACGAGCAGTACTTC.

The genes are TRBV5-1 and TRBJ1-5; TRBD1 aligns across 7 bases. The CDR3 covers 14 residues. Germline assignment: CDR1 SGHRS and CDR2 YFSETQ. V was pared by 4 bases and J by 5 bases, with 6 bases of the junction left unmatched. CDR3 bases: TGCGCCAGCAGCACAGGACAGGAATATCAGCCCCAGCATTTT. It specifies CASSTGQEYQPQHF. Combining the CDR3 with reference TRBV5-1 and TRBJ1-5 gives the whole variable domain KAGVTQTPRYLIKTRGQQVTLSCSPISGHRSVSWYQQTPGQGLQFLFEYFSETQRNKGNFPGRFSGRQFSNSRSEMNVSTLELGDSALYLCASSTGQEYQPQHFGDGTRLSIL.

This clone has a handful of counts. V is TRBV6-4 and J is TRBJ2-1, with 9 bases lining up with TRBD1. Germline V gene lookup returns CDR1 MRHNA and CDR2 SNTAGT. This CDR3 is built from 15 residues. J lost 6 bases, V lost 1 base, and 4 bases had no gene match. CDR3 sequence: CASSDWDRDRNEQFF. DNA of the CDR3: TGTGCCAGCAGTGACTGGGACAGGGACCGCAATGAGCAGTTCTTC.

The chain uses TRBV11-3 and TRBJ2-5; D ambiguous. The CDR3 runs to 13 residues. The V and J ends lost 1 base and 2 bases respectively, with 5 bases between them. Germline V gene lookup returns CDR1 SGHNT and CDR2 YENEEA. CDR3 DNA sequence: TGTGCCAGCAGCTTAGGGCCGCAAGAGACCCAGTACTTC. It yields the protein CASSLGPQETQYF.

The chain links TRBV19 to TRBJ2-2, with TRBD2 matching over 7 bases. The V gene's germline CDR1 is LNHDA and CDR2 SQIVND (reference sequence). The V and J ends lost 5 bases and 5 bases, in that order; junction bases with no gene match: 14. This CDR3 region has 17 residues. CDR3 in amino acids: CASSPAEAGVDTGELFF. The DNA of the CDR3 is TGTGCCAGTAGTCCAGCCGAGGCGGGAGTTGATACCGGGGAGCTGTTTTTT.

The V and J genes are TRBV9 and TRBJ2-7; D assignment may be TRBD1 or TRBD2 (5 bases each). Germline CDR1 and CDR2: SGDLS and YYNGEE. There are 12 residues in the CDR3. Trimming stripped 0 bases from V and 9 bases from J, with 10 bases between. The CDR3 spells CASSVGWGRQYF. DNA of the CDR3: TGTGCCAGCAGCGTAGGGTGGGGGAGGCAGTACTTC.

The chain uses TRBV7-9 and TRBJ1-2, with D perhaps matching TRBD1 (5 bases). V lost 1 base, J lost 3 bases, and 9 bases lay in between. The CDR3 totals 14 residues. Germline CDR1 SEHNR, CDR2 FQNEAQ (reference sequence). This chain's CDR3 is CASSLDEGYYGYTF. CDR3 coding DNA: TGTGCCAGCAGCTTAGATGAGGGGTACTATGGCTACACCTTC.

The sample holds one count of this clone. The chain joins TRBV10-2 to TRBJ1-2; D call uncertain. Germline CDR1 is WSHSY and CDR2 is SAAADI. Trimming removed 3 bases from V and 0 bases from J, with 8 bases in between. This CDR3 is 14 amino acids long. The CDR3 region has the DNA TGCGCCAGCAGTGACCAAGGAGCTAACTATGGCTACACCTTC. This codes for CASSDQGANYGYTF.

The rearrangement links TRBV7-2 to TRBJ2-1; tentative D call: TRBD2 (5 bases). This CDR3 comprises 15 residues. CDR1 is SGHTA and CDR2 is FQGNSA in the germline V gene. V was cut by 5 bases and J by 7 bases, with 18 bases left in between. This chain's CDR3 is CASSLGRGQENEQFF. CDR3 DNA sequence: TGTGCCAGCAGCCTTGGGAGAGGGCAGGAAAATGAGCAGTTCTTC.

The J gene is TRBJ2-3, the V gene TRBV19; 7 nucleotides align to TRBD2. The CDR3 covers 16 residues. The J segment lost 0 bases and the V segment lost 0 bases, leaving 3 bases of the junction unmatched. Germline V gene lookup returns CDR1 LNHDA and CDR2 SQIVND (reference sequence). The CDR3 here is CASSIDRTRSTDTQYF. In nucleotides, the CDR3 is TGTGCCAGTAGTATAGATAGGACTAGGAGCACAGATACGCAGTATTTT.

The chain uses TRBV11-2 and TRBJ2-1, with 13 bases identical to TRBD2. The trim removed 5 bases at V and 5 bases at J, leaving 6 bases unmatched. Per germline, CDR1 SGHAT and CDR2 FQNNGV. This CDR3 contains 16 residues. The CDR3 is CASSRLAGGENNEQFF. The CDR3 nucleotides are TGTGCCAGCAGCCGACTAGCGGGAGGCGAGAACAATGAGCAGTTCTTC.

V usage is TRBV6-5 and J usage is TRBJ1-5; 7 bases align to TRBD1. Germline CDR1 and CDR2: MNHEY and SVGAGI. This CDR3 contains 15 residues. V dropped 6 bases and J dropped 1; count of bases not matched to a gene: 6. CDR3 in amino acids: CASRGQTLSNQPQHF. The CDR3 coding sequence is TGTGCCAGCAGGGGACAGACATTAAGCAATCAGCCCCAGCATTTT.

This clone was seen only once. V usage is TRBV27 and J usage is TRBJ2-2, with TRBD2 matching 10 bases. The CDR3 extends over 17 amino acids. Trimming cost V 0 bases and J 9 bases; bases outside gene matches: 10. Germline lookup yields CDR1 MNHEY and CDR2 SMNVEV (reference sequence). The CDR3 coding sequence is TGTGCCAGCAGTTTATCGACAGGACTAGCGGTTCGCCGGGAGCTGTTTTTT. Translation gives CASSLSTGLAVRRELFF.

This chain uses TRBV5-1 with TRBJ1-1; 7 nucleotides agree with TRBD1. CDR1 SGHRS and CDR2 YFSETQ come from the germline V gene. After removal of 3 bases from V and 2 bases from J, the junction contained 10 bases not matched to a gene. The CDR3 totals 16 residues. CDR3 in amino acids: CASSYLGQASNTEAFF. CDR3 coding DNA: TGCGCCAGCAGCTACCTAGGACAGGCCTCTAACACTGAAGCTTTCTTT. Combining the CDR3 with reference TRBV5-1 and TRBJ1-1 gives the whole variable domain KAGVTQTPRYLIKTRGQQVTLSCSPISGHRSVSWYQQTPGQGLQFLFEYFSETQRNKGNFPGRFSGRQFSNSRSEMNVSTLELGDSALYLCASSYLGQASNTEAFFGQGTRLTVV.

The chain is built from TRBV27 and TRBJ1-5; D is uncertain. Looked up from germline, CDR1 is MNHEY and CDR2 is SMNVEV (reference sequence). With 5 bases removed from V and 6 bases from J, the gap between germline ends came to 11 bases. This CDR3 has 13 residues. The CDR3 is CASSLRRGQPQHF. CDR3 in DNA: TGTGCCAGCAGTCTGAGAAGAGGTCAGCCCCAGCATTTT.

The rearrangement links TRBV9 to TRBJ2-3; 9 bases line up with TRBD1. CDR3 length equals 12 residues. CDR1 and CDR2 (germline): SGDLS, YYNGEE. V lost 0 bases, J lost 15 bases, and 5 bases stayed unmatched. In nucleotides, the CDR3 is TGTGCCAGCAGCGTAGGCGGGACAGGGCAATATTTT. Its translation is CASSVGGTGQYF.

A single count supports this clone. The genes are TRBV28 and TRBJ1-5; no definite D call. CDR3 length: 14 residues. The germline V gene has CDR1 MDHEN and CDR2 SYDVKM. Trimming pared 3 bases from V and 4 bases from J, leaving 10 bases between. CDR3 in amino acids: CASSLDGSNQPQHF. The CDR3 DNA reads as TGTGCCAGCAGTTTGGACGGATCGAATCAGCCCCAGCATTTT.